This T cell receptor beta chain originates from a study of CD8 T cells in Susac syndrome. The wider study: Blood was drawn from patients with Susac syndrome. At that point, they were therapy-naive, on corticosteroids, or on intravenous immunoglobulin alone.

Per germline, CDR1 LNHDA and CDR2 SQIVND (reference sequence). The CDR3 totals 16 residues. V gave up 7 bases and J gave up 0 bases; unmatched junction bases: 9. Roughly 0.45 to 1 ug RNA was reverse transcribed with random hexamers. TCRdb reprocessed the immunoSEQ multiplex PCR reads with MiXCR, giving one entry per CDR3 protein. The data hold about 120,000 distinct CDR3 sequences, with nearly 96% observed a single time. The clonotype was recovered from a human donor with Susac syndrome. The rearrangement joins TRBV19 to TRBJ2-1, with TRBD2 matching 7 bases. The sample consisted of CD4+ T cells from PBMCs. The CDR3 region is CASIPTSTSSYNEQFF. CDR3 bases: TGTGCCAGTATTCCGACTAGCACAAGCTCCTACAATGAGCAGTTCTTC.